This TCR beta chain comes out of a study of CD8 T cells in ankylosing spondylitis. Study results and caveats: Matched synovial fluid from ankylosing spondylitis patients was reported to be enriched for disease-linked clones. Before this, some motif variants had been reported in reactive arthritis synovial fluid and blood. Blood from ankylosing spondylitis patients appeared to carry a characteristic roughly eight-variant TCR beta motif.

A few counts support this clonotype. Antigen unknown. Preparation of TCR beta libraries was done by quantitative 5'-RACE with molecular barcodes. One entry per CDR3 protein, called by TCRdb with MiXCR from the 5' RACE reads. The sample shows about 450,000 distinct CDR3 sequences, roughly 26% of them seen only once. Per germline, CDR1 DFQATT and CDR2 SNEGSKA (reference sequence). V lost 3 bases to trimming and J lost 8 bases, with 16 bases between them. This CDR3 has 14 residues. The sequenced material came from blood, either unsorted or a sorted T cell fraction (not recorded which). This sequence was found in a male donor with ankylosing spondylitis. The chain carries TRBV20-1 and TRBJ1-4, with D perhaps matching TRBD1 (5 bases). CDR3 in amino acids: CSARSGTKREKLFF. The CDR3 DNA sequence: TGCAGTGCTAGGTCGGGGACCAAGAGAGAAAAACTGTTTTTT.